This entry lists 18 T cell receptor beta chains sequenced from one sample in a study of blood T cell repertoires in COVID-19. Assay used: immunoSEQ multiplex PCR; TCRdb lists only in-frame clones, some missing. The sample records 200,000 to 250,000 clones, approximately 90% being singletons. The source material was peripheral blood. The receptor set was obtained from a woman in her fifties or sixties with COVID-19, enrolled during active disease.

This clone was seen only once. This sequence joins TRBV24-1 and TRBJ2-2, with 11 bases fitting TRBD1. The CDR3 is 15 amino acids. Unmatched junction bases numbered 6, after V lost 9 bases and J lost 4 bases. CDR1 is KGHDR and CDR2 is SFDVKD in the germline V gene. The CDR3 DNA reads as TGTGCCACCGGGGGACAGGGGGTATTCACCGGGGAGCTGTTTTTT. Its protein is CATGGQGVFTGELFF.

This sequence joins TRBV13 and TRBJ2-3, with 10 bases identical to TRBD2. The CDR3 runs to 15 residues. V trimming: 3 bases; J trimming: 5 bases; junction bases outside the gene matches: 5. The germline CDR1 and CDR2 sequences are PRHDT and FYEKMQ (reference sequence). The CDR3 spells CASSFPGLARDTQYF. CDR3 in DNA: TGTGCCAGCAGCTTCCCGGGACTAGCGAGAGATACGCAGTATTTT.

J is TRBJ1-5 and V is TRBV27, with D tentatively TRBD1 (6 bases). CDR1 and CDR2 (germline): MNHEY, SMNVEV (reference sequence). The CDR3 runs to 16 residues. V was cut by 8 bases and J by 8 bases, with 25 bases left in between. CDR3 in amino acids: CASLPIFGTPRKPQHF. In DNA form, the CDR3 reads TGTGCCAGCCTCCCGATATTCGGGACACCGCGGAAGCCCCAGCATTTT.

The J gene is TRBJ1-2, the V gene TRBV6-5, with a possible D match to TRBD1 (6 bases). The CDR3 runs 14 residues. Trimming left V 7 bases short and J 4 bases short, with 16 bases between. Germline lookup yields CDR1 MNHEY and CDR2 SVGAGI. CDR3 in amino acids: CASTPGQRPYGYTF. In DNA form, the CDR3 reads TGTGCCAGCACTCCGGGACAACGACCCTATGGCTACACCTTC.

This clone appeared once. The genes are TRBV19 and TRBJ2-5, with 11 bases identical to TRBD1. The CDR3 extends over 13 amino acids. The trim removed 6 bases at V and 4 bases at J, leaving 1 base unmatched. The germline CDR1 and CDR2 sequences are LNHDA and SQIVND (reference sequence). CDR3 DNA: TGTGCCAGTAGCGGGACAGGGGGAGAGACCCAGTACTTC. This gives the protein CASSGTGGETQYF.

V gene TRBV2 combines with J gene TRBJ2-7; D gene ambiguous. Germline V lookup: CDR1 SNHLY, CDR2 FYNNEI. The CDR3 extends over 14 amino acids. Deletions cut 7 bases from V and 3 bases from J, with 16 bases between. CDR3 region: CASTPTPVGYEQYV. In DNA form, the CDR3 reads TGTGCCAGCACCCCTACCCCGGTCGGCTACGAGCAGTACGTC.

This chain uses TRBV12-3 or TRBV12-4 with TRBJ1-2, with D possibly being TRBD1 (5 bases). Trimming cost V 5 bases and J 10 bases, with 17 bases left between them. The CDR3 totals 13 residues. The chain's CDR3 is CASSPLMTANYTF. CDR3 in DNA: TGTGCCAGCAGTCCCCTAATGACAGCGAACTACACCTTC.

This clone was recorded only once. Other nucleotide sequences from this sample produce the same CDR3. The CDR3 sequence is CASSIRQGTGELFF. The CDR3 bases are TGTGCCAGTAGTATTCGACAGGGGACGGGGGAGCTGTTTTTT. This chain joins TRBV19 and TRBJ2-2; 8 bases fit TRBD1. Germline V gene data show CDR1 as LNHDA and CDR2 as SQIVND (reference sequence). J lost 8 bases, V lost 3 bases, and 5 bases had no gene match. The CDR3 has 14 residues.

The rearrangement uses TRBV15 and TRBJ2-4, with 9 bases that match TRBD1. The CDR3 length is 17 residues. Germline CDR1 is LNHNV and CDR2 is YYDKDF (reference sequence). V trimming: 5 bases; J trimming: 0 bases; junction bases outside the gene matches: 8. CDR3 sequence: CATSSTGTGLAKNIQYF. The CDR3 bases are TGTGCCACCAGCTCAACCGGGACAGGGTTAGCCAAAAACATTCAGTACTTC.

V usage is TRBV19 and J usage is TRBJ2-3; 7 bases map to TRBD2. Per germline, CDR1 LNHDA and CDR2 SQIVND (reference sequence). V trimming: 4 bases; J trimming: 3 bases; junction bases outside the gene matches: 10. The CDR3 is 16 residues long. This chain's CDR3 is CASSRGTNRRTDTQYF. Here the CDR3 DNA reads TGTGCCAGTAGTAGGGGGACTAACCGAAGGACAGATACGCAGTATTTT.

CDR3 DNA: TGTGCCAGCTTCGGGGCCGGGACAGGGCGCAATCAGCCCCAGCATTTT. This encodes CASFGAGTGRNQPQHF. The chain combines TRBV28 with TRBJ1-5, with TRBD1 identical over 9 bases. The length of the CDR3 is 16 residues. With V trimmed by 8 bases and J by 2 bases, 10 bases remained unmatched. In germline, CDR1 is MDHEN, CDR2 SYDVKM.

Note on this clone: This same CDR3 is encoded by further DNA sequences in the sample. V and J are TRBV5-1 and TRBJ2-3; the D is unclear. Germline V gene lookup returns CDR1 SGHRS and CDR2 YFSETQ. The CDR3 covers 13 residues. V shed 0 bases and J shed 6 bases, with 8 bases lying between them. The CDR3 DNA follows: TGCGCCAGCAGCTTGGCCGGAGCGGATACGCAGTATTTT. It is translated as CASSLAGADTQYF.

The genes are TRBV28 and TRBJ2-5; the D gene is possibly TRBD2 (6 bases). The ends were cut back, 6 bases at V and 0 bases at J, with 14 bases in the middle. Germline assignment: CDR1 MDHEN and CDR2 SYDVKM. This CDR3 contains 15 residues. CDR3: CASSPPGLNQETQYF. The DNA of the CDR3 is TGTGCCAGCAGCCCCCCAGGACTAAACCAAGAGACCCAGTACTTC.

This clone was recorded only once. The rearrangement uses TRBV11-2 and TRBJ2-1; 10 bases map to TRBD2. The CDR3 spans 16 residues. Looked up from germline, CDR1 is SGHAT and CDR2 is FQNNGV. With 5 bases clipped from V and 7 bases from J, the junction kept 11 bases outside the gene matches. Here the CDR3 DNA reads TGTGCCAGCAGCCCGGGAGCGGGGGGGCGGGCAAATGAGCAGTTCTTC. Its protein product is CASSPGAGGRANEQFF.

Here the CDR3 reads CASSTTTGQGRISYTF. The CDR3 region has the DNA TGTGCCAGCAGTACCACCACGGGACAGGGGCGGATCAGCTACACCTTC. The chain joins TRBV6-2 or TRBV6-3 to TRBJ1-2; 10 nucleotides line up with TRBD1. CDR1 MNHEY and CDR2 SVGEGT come from the germline V gene. After removal of 5 bases from V and 9 bases from J, the junction contained 15 bases not matched to a gene. The CDR3 contains 16 residues.

This chain links TRBV5-4 with TRBJ1-2, with 8 bases identical to TRBD1. The CDR3 loop spans 19 amino acids. V lost 4 bases and J lost 7; bases outside the gene matches: 24. Germline CDR1 SGHNT, CDR2 YYREEE (reference sequence). This chain's CDR3 is CASSPQAGGMIVIGGGYTF. The CDR3 bases are TGTGCCAGCAGCCCCCAGGCAGGGGGCATGATAGTAATAGGAGGTGGCTACACCTTC.

The chain carries TRBV24-1 and TRBJ1-4; 9 nucleotides match TRBD1. The CDR3 totals 14 residues. The germline V gene has CDR1 KGHDR and CDR2 SFDVKD. J was trimmed by 8 bases and V by 10 bases; bases with no gene match: 10. The CDR3 sequence: CATQNRGQGEKLFF. CDR3 DNA: TGTGCCACACAAAACAGGGGGCAAGGGGAAAAACTGTTTTTT.

This clone was seen more than once but under ten times. The V call is TRBV21-1, the J call TRBJ1-1; the D call of TRBD1 is as the table states it, not checked on the DNA. TRBV21-1 is noted as a pseudogene. There are 16 residues in the CDR3. The CDR3 nucleotides read TGTGCCAGCAGCTATCCGGACAGGGCCCTTAACACTGAAGCTTTCTTT. It encodes CASSYPDRALNTEAFF.